Following are 30 T cell receptor beta chains from one sample sequenced in a study of metastatic and nonmetastatic thyroid tumors. Treatment of any kind had been given to no patient before thyroid surgery. TCRdb reassembled clones from the PCR reads with MiXCR. The sample consists of 45,000 to 50,000 clones, less than 25% of them appearing once. The specimen sequenced was blood. These receptor sequences come from a male donor with papillary thyroid cancer or a benign thyroid nodule (not recorded which). Some clones in this sample may be carry-over from other donors' samples.

The table lists this clone with a count of one. Mismatch with germline at one junction end may stem from a read error. The V call is TRBV20-1, the J call TRBJ2-2; TRBD1 might be the D (7 bases). Germline V CDR1 and CDR2: DFQATT, SNEGSKA (reference sequence). The CDR3 runs 15 residues. The CDR3 sequence is CSSRIPRGDAGELFF. CDR3 DNA: TGCAGTTCTAGAATACCCAGGGGGGATGCCGGGGAGCTGTTTTTT.

This clone has at least ten counts. This chain links TRBV16 with TRBJ1-6; no definite D call. The CDR3 runs 13 residues. V shed 0 bases and J shed 7 bases, with 4 bases lying between them. CDR1 is KGHSY, CDR2 FQNENV, per germline. CDR3 DNA: TGTGCCAGCAGCCAATCTGCGAATTCACCCCTCCACTTT. Its translation: CASSQSANSPLHF.

This clone has a count of ten or more. The chain links TRBV12-3 or TRBV12-4 to TRBJ2-5; a possible D gene is TRBD2 (5 bases). Trimming took off 5 bases at V and 2 bases at J, with 12 bases between the two ends. This CDR3 comprises 14 residues. CDR3 sequence reads: CASSPSGRQETQYF. The CDR3 DNA follows: TGTGCCAGCAGTCCCAGCGGCCGACAAGAGACCCAGTACTTC.

This clone was detected only once. The V and J genes are TRBV20-1 and TRBJ1-2; tentative D call: TRBD1 (5 bases). The CDR3 is 17 amino acids. Trimming removed 3 bases from V and 4 bases from J, with 24 bases in between. Germline values: CDR1 DFQATT, CDR2 SNEGSKA (reference sequence). CDR3 DNA sequence: TGCAGTGCTAGTCTTCTTAATCAGGGTCCCAATCTCTATGGCTACACCTTC. Amino acids: CSASLLNQGPNLYGYTF.

This clone was recorded many times. This chain links TRBV29-1 with TRBJ2-1, with 7 bases fitting TRBD2. The CDR3 is made up of 15 amino acids. Germline loops: CDR1 SQVTM, CDR2 ANQGSEA. V trimming: 5 bases; J trimming: 8 bases; junction bases outside the gene matches: 15. The CDR3 spells CSVPRPGTTPHEQFF. The DNA of the CDR3 is TGCAGCGTTCCAAGGCCCGGGACTACCCCTCATGAGCAGTTCTTC.

This clone has at least ten counts. The V call is TRBV2, the J call TRBJ2-2; 8 bases agree with TRBD2. The CDR3 length is 14 residues. Germline loops: CDR1 SNHLY, CDR2 FYNNEI. J lost 6 bases, V lost 7 bases, and 7 bases had no gene match. CDR3 DNA sequence: TGTGCCAGCATTCTCCGGGAGGGAGCCGGGGAGCTGTTTTTT. Protein: CASILREGAGELFF.

This chain links TRBV4-1 with TRBJ2-5; D is unclear. Trimming removed 3 bases from V and 0 bases from J, with 14 bases in between. The CDR3 consists of 16 residues. In germline, CDR1 is MGHRA, CDR2 YSYEKL. The CDR3 DNA reads as TGCGCCAGCAGCCACACCCTGGGAACGTACCAAGAGACCCAGTACTTC. Amino acid sequence: CASSHTLGTYQETQYF.

As regards this clone: Germline and junction disagree at one end, which may indicate a read error. The chain links TRBV4-2 to TRBJ2-7; TRBD2 matches 10 bases. The CDR3 is 17 amino acids. CDR1 LGHNA and CDR2 YNFKEQ come from the germline V gene. CDR3: CASSRNSGLAPNSEQYF. DNA for the CDR3: TGTGCCAGCAGCCGGAACTCGGGACTAGCGCCTAATAGCGAGCAGTATTTC.

This clone came up many times. The J gene is TRBJ2-3, the V gene TRBV5-1; 8 nucleotides agree with TRBD2. The CDR3 length is 16 residues. Germline V gene lookup returns CDR1 SGHRS and CDR2 YFSETQ. After removal of 0 bases from V and 0 bases from J, the junction contained 3 bases not matched to a gene. The DNA for the CDR3 is TGCGCCAGCAGCTTGGGTAGCGGGGAGAGCACAGATACGCAGTATTTT. Amino acid sequence: CASSLGSGESTDTQYF.

The CDR3 nucleotides are TGTGCCAGCAGTTTAGGGACTAGCGGAATATATTACAATGAGCAGTTCTTC. Encoded protein: CASSLGTSGIYYNEQFF. This chain connects TRBV12-3 or TRBV12-4 to TRBJ2-1; 10 nucleotides line up with TRBD2. V was clipped by 1 base and J by 4 bases; unmatched bases: 7. The CDR3 has 17 amino acids.

This clone has ten or more counts. The chain combines TRBV5-8 with TRBJ1-3; a possible D gene is TRBD1 (5 bases). Germline assignment: CDR1 SGHTS and CDR2 YDEGEE. The CDR3 totals 15 residues. Trimming shortened V by 5 bases and J by 0 bases, and 12 bases separated the two germline ends. The CDR3 coding sequence is TGTGCCAGCAGGACGGGACGGTACTCTGGAAACACCATATATTTT. This encodes CASRTGRYSGNTIYF.

This clone came up many times. V and J are TRBV5-1 and TRBJ2-1, with 9 bases aligning to TRBD2. Germline trimming cut 0 bases from V and 3 bases from J; bases unmatched to any gene: 13. This CDR3 spans 19 amino acids. Germline V gene lookup returns CDR1 SGHRS and CDR2 YFSETQ. The CDR3 DNA reads TGCGCCAGCAGCTTGGAGGGGGGTGGTAGCGGGAGAGTCTACAATGAGCAGTTCTTC. As protein: CASSLEGGGSGRVYNEQFF. The full variable domain, completed using reference TRBV5-1 and TRBJ2-1, is KAGVTQTPRYLIKTRGQQVTLSCSPISGHRSVSWYQQTPGQGLQFLFEYFSETQRNKGNFPGRFSGRQFSNSRSEMNVSTLELGDSALYLCASSLEGGGSGRVYNEQFFGPGTRLTVL.

Remarks on this clone: One end of the junction varies from germline; a read error may be responsible. The chain links TRBV4-1 to TRBJ1-3, with D unclear. The CDR3 is made up of 14 amino acids. Per the germline V gene, CDR1 is MGHRA and CDR2 is YSYEKL. CDR3 coding DNA: TGCGCCAGCAGCCCCCCCGTCTGTGGAATCACCATATATTTT. Translated: CASSPPVCGITIYF.

This rearrangement joins TRBV2 to TRBJ1-6; D call uncertain. Trimming pared 1 base from V and 7 bases from J, leaving 5 bases between. This CDR3 is built from 13 residues. CDR1 is SNHLY, CDR2 FYNNEI, per germline. This CDR3 reads CASSEGPNSPLHF. The DNA for the CDR3 is TGTGCCAGCAGTGAAGGCCCAAATTCACCCCTCCACTTT. Drawing the rest from reference TRBV2 and TRBJ1-6, the complete variable domain is EPEVTQTPSHQVTQMGQEVILRCVPISNHLYFYWYRQILGQKVEFLVSFYNNEISEKSEIFDDQFSVERPDGSNFTLKIRSTKLEDSAMYFCASSEGPNSPLHFGNGTRLTVT.

This clone appeared a few times. The chain combines TRBV6-5 with TRBJ2-3; a weak D match, TRBD2 (5 bases). Trimming pared 0 bases from V and 4 bases from J, leaving 20 bases between. CDR1 MNHEY and CDR2 SVGAGI come from the germline V gene. The CDR3 sequence is 18 residues long. This CDR3 is CASSYSRYRTLTPDTQYF. The CDR3, as DNA: TGTGCCAGCAGTTACTCGAGGTATCGGACTCTAACCCCAGATACGCAGTATTTT.

The chain carries TRBV4-2 and TRBJ2-3; TRBD2 matches at 12 bases. Germline V gives CDR1 LGHNA, CDR2 YNFKEQ. Germline trimming cut 4 bases from V and 2 bases from J; bases unmatched to any gene: 4. The CDR3 spans 16 residues. CDR3 in amino acids: CASSPLAGGNTDTQYF. The CDR3 DNA reads as TGTGCCAGCAGCCCACTAGCGGGGGGAAACACAGATACGCAGTATTTT.

This clone was counted at least ten times. The V gene is TRBV4-1, the J gene TRBJ2-3; D is undetermined. This CDR3 is 16 amino acids long. Germline V gene data show CDR1 as MGHRA and CDR2 as YSYEKL. V shed 5 bases and J shed 1 base, with 16 bases lying between them. DNA of the CDR3: TGCGCCAGCAGCGCTGGGCCGTTTGGTGGCACAGATACGCAGTATTTT. It codes for CASSAGPFGGTDTQYF.

This clone was counted many times. The CDR3 loop is CASSLGTDFPYNEQFF. CDR3 coding DNA: TGTGCCAGCTCACTCGGGACAGACTTCCCCTACAATGAGCAGTTCTTC. V is TRBV18 and J is TRBJ2-1, with TRBD1 matching over 7 bases. The CDR3 is 16 residues long. Germline CDR1 reads KGHSH; CDR2 reads LQKENI. Unmatched junction bases numbered 8, after V lost 4 bases and J lost 2 bases.

V is TRBV18 and J is TRBJ2-1, with 11 bases lining up with TRBD2. Losses at the gene ends were 2 bases for V and 4 bases for J; bases not matched to a gene: 7. Germline-derived CDR1 and CDR2 are KGHSH and LQKENI. The CDR3 loop spans 17 amino acids. CDR3 amino acids: CASSPDLAGGGYNEQFF. The CDR3 DNA sequence: TGTGCCAGCTCACCAGACCTAGCGGGAGGAGGGTACAATGAGCAGTTCTTC.

The table lists this clone with many counts. The rearrangement links TRBV5-4 to TRBJ1-3; tentative D call: TRBD1 (5 bases). The CDR3 is made up of 13 amino acids. V dropped 2 bases and J dropped 8 bases, with 11 bases sitting between them. CDR1 SGHNT and CDR2 YYREEE come from the germline V gene (reference sequence). CDR3 protein: CASSFQGEDTIYF. The CDR3 region has the DNA TGTGCCAGCAGCTTTCAGGGAGAGGACACCATATATTTT. Using reference TRBV5-4 and TRBJ1-3 for the parts outside the CDR3, the full variable domain is ETGVTQSPTHLIKTRGQQVTLRCSSQSGHNTVSWYQQALGQGPQFIFQYYREEENGRGNFPPRFSGLQFPNYSSELNVNALELDDSALYLCASSFQGEDTIYFGEGSWLTVV.

In its sample, this clone was seen many times. The chain is built from TRBV4-1 and TRBJ2-7, with 7 bases fitting TRBD1. The germline V gene encodes CDR1 MGHRA and CDR2 YSYEKL. Germline trimming cut 0 bases from V and 3 bases from J; bases unmatched to any gene: 8. This CDR3 is built from 16 residues. Here the CDR3 reads CASSQERTGSRYEQYF. The CDR3 nucleotides read TGCGCCAGCAGCCAAGAACGGACAGGATCCCGCTACGAGCAGTACTTC.

Worth noting for this clone: Being one base from a much bigger clone, this may be a read error. The V gene is TRBV27, the J gene TRBJ2-2, with D perhaps matching TRBD2 (6 bases). Germline CDR1 MNHEY, CDR2 SMNVEV (reference sequence). The CDR3 extends over 15 amino acids. This chain's CDR3 is CASTLGLPDTVELFF. CDR3 nucleotides: TGTGCCAGCACCCTGGGACTGCCAGACACCGTGGAGCTGTTTTTT.

This clone has a count of ten or more. V gene TRBV5-8 combines with J gene TRBJ1-4; 10 bases agree with TRBD1. Trimming removed 7 bases from V and 6 bases from J; junction bases left unmatched: 9. Germline values: CDR1 SGHTS, CDR2 YDEGEE. This CDR3 is 15 amino acids long. The CDR3 region has the DNA TGTGCCAGCGGGAAAGGGACAGGGGCCGATGAAAAACTGTTTTTT. The encoded protein is CASGKGTGADEKLFF.

This clone was counted at least ten times. The V and J genes are TRBV5-5 and TRBJ1-1; 11 bases align to TRBD1. The V gene end was trimmed by 0 bases and the J gene end by 5 bases; junction bases not matched to a gene: 3. The CDR3 is made up of 15 amino acids. Germline CDR1 SGHKS, CDR2 YYEKEE (reference sequence). CDR3 amino acids: CASSLVGQGVTEAFF. The CDR3 DNA follows: TGTGCCAGCAGCTTGGTGGGACAGGGGGTTACTGAAGCTTTCTTT.

This clone turned up a few times. The chain has TRBV20-1 and TRBJ1-5, with D uncertain. Germline V gene lookup returns CDR1 DFQATT and CDR2 SNEGSKA (reference sequence). The CDR3 length is 15 residues. The ends were cut back, 0 bases at V and 8 bases at J, with 17 bases in the middle. CDR3 in DNA: TGCAGTGCTAGAGATCTCGGCTCTGAAATTGAGCCCCAGCATTTT. Amino acid sequence: CSARDLGSEIEPQHF.

The CDR3: CASSYSIRGQEKLFF. The CDR3 coding sequence is TGTGCCAGCAGTTACTCGATCAGGGGTCAAGAAAAACTGTTTTTT. J is TRBJ1-4 and V is TRBV6-2 or TRBV6-3; tentatively, D is TRBD1 (6 bases). CDR1 is MNHEY, CDR2 SVGEGT, per germline. V lost 0 bases, J lost 8 bases, and 13 bases lay in between. This CDR3 has 15 residues.

This clone was counted at least ten times. The chain is built from TRBV6-1 and TRBJ2-7, with D possibly TRBD2 on 6 matching bases. V was shortened by 5 bases and J by 4 bases, with 18 bases between the two germline ends. The CDR3 runs to 15 residues. CDR1 is MNHNS and CDR2 is SASEGT in the germline V gene. CDR3 in DNA: TGTGCCAGCAGTCTCAACAGCGGAGGGATATACGAGCAGTACTTC. Protein sequence: CASSLNSGGIYEQYF.

This clone has only a few counts. The chain carries TRBV30 and TRBJ1-1; D gene ambiguous. In germline, CDR1 is GTSNPN, CDR2 SVGIG (reference sequence). The CDR3 sequence is 14 residues long. Trimming cost V 4 bases and J 4 bases, with 16 bases left between them. In nucleotides, the CDR3 is TGTGCCTGGAACCTCCCCGGGGTTATCACTGAAGCTTTCTTT. Translating gives CAWNLPGVITEAFF.

This clone was observed at least ten times. The chain joins TRBV6-2 or TRBV6-3 to TRBJ2-1, with TRBD1 matching over 9 bases. The junction had 9 bases not matched to a gene; V was cut back by 0 bases and J by 9 bases. The CDR3 is made up of 16 amino acids. Germline CDR1 and CDR2: MNHEY and SVGEGT. As DNA, the CDR3 is TGTGCCAGCAGTTACTCCGGCCCGGGACAGGGCAGTGAGCAGTTCTTC. This translates into CASSYSGPGQGSEQFF.

Ten or more counts support this clone. The chain uses TRBV4-2 and TRBJ2-7, with TRBD2 identical over 9 bases. V gave up 0 bases and J gave up 2 bases; unmatched junction bases: 8. Germline V gene sequence: CDR1 LGHNA, CDR2 YNFKEQ. The CDR3 covers 17 residues. CDR3 amino acids: CASSQESSGGGAYEQYF. In nucleotides, the CDR3 is TGTGCCAGCAGCCAAGAAAGTAGCGGCGGGGGGGCCTACGAGCAGTACTTC.